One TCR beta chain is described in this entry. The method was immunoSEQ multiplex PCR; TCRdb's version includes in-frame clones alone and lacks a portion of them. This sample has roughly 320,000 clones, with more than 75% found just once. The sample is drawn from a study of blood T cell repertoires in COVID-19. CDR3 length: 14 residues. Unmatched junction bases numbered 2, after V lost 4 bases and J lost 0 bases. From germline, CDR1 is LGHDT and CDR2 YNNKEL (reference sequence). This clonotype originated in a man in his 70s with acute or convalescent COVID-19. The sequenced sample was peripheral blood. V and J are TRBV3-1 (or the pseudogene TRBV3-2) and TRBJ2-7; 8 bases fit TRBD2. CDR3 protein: CASSRGGSSYEQYF. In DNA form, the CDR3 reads TGTGCCAGCAGCCGCGGGGGGAGCTCCTACGAGCAGTACTTC.